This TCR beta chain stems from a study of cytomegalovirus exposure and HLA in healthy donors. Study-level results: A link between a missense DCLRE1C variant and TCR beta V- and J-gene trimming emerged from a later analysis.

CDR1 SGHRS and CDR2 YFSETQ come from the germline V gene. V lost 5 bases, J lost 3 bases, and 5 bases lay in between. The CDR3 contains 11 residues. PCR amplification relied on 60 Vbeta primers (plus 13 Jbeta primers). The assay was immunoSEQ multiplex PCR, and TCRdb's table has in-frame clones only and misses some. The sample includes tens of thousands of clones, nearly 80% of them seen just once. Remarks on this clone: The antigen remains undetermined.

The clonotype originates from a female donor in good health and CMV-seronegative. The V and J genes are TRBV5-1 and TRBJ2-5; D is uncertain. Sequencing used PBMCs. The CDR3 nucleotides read TGCGCCAGCAGGGTAGAAGAGACCCAGTACTTC. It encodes CASRVEETQYF.